This paragraph covers one T cell receptor beta chain sequence. Its antigen is not identified. This specimen comes from a study of blood T cells in healthy people across ages. A sample-barcoded 5' primer and a J-beta primer mix were used in a second PCR of roughly 7 to 11 cycles. CDR3-containing paired-end reads numbered at least 2.5 million in each sample. Via MiXCR, TCRdb re-called the 5' RACE reads, giving one row per CDR3 protein. Here the sample spans about 1,000,000 distinct CDR3 sequences, under 45% being singletons. The CDR3 is 15 amino acids. Trimming took 0 bases from V and 4 from J, leaving 10 bases between them. The germline V gene has CDR1 SGHRS and CDR2 YFSETQ. Study conclusions and caveats: In older individuals, TCR beta diversity per million T cells was lower, falling roughly linearly with age. Versus aged donors, long-lived donors had higher diversity and more naive CD4+ cells.

The chain recombines TRBV5-1 with TRBJ1-4; no reliable D call. The sample consisted of blood. The sequence was obtained from a woman aged 55-75 years in good health. The CDR3 loop reads CASSLDGEINEKLFF. The CDR3 region has the DNA TGCGCCAGCAGCTTGGACGGCGAGATTAATGAAAAACTGTTTTTT.